A single sample gave rise to the 2 T cell receptor beta chains below, sequenced in a study of blood T cells in healthy people across ages. Through a sample-barcoded 5' primer and a J-beta primer mix, a second PCR was run for roughly 6 to 12 cycles. TCRdb re-called the 5' RACE reads with MiXCR, one entry per CDR3 protein. The profile shows 550,000 to 800,000 distinct CDR3 sequences, roughly 21% of them singletons. Sequenced: blood. These TCRs come from a man between 65 and 85 years old in good health.

The CDR3 spells CAISDLDGNTGELFF. CDR3 in DNA: TGTGCCATCAGTGACCTGGACGGGAACACCGGGGAGCTGTTTTTT. The chain employs TRBV10-3 and TRBJ2-2; D unresolved. CDR3 length: 15 amino acids. CDR1 and CDR2 (germline): ENHRY, SYGVKD. With 3 bases removed from V and 1 base from J, the gap between germline ends came to 9 bases.

V gene TRBV29-1 combines with J gene TRBJ2-1, with D possibly matching TRBD2 (5 bases). This CDR3 has 12 residues. Germline assignment: CDR1 SQVTM and CDR2 ANQGSEA. V was shortened by 4 bases and J by 8 bases, with 12 bases between the two germline ends. DNA for the CDR3: TGCAGCGTTGGTCTTAGCGTCGATGAGCAGTTCTTC. Its translation: CSVGLSVDEQFF.